These 15 T cell receptor beta chains originate from one sample sequenced in a study of blood T cell repertoires in COVID-19. The protocol was immunoSEQ multiplex PCR, while the TCRdb copy is restricted to in-frame clones and leaves out a portion. The data contain approximately 120,000 clones, about 88% of them seen just once; the ten biggest clones take up about 1.2%. Sequencing was performed on peripheral blood. The receptors were sampled from a woman aged 80 or over with acute or convalescent COVID-19.

V is TRBV9 and J is TRBJ1-3; D is perhaps TRBD1 (6 bases). The CDR3 has 13 residues. CDR1 and CDR2 from the germline V gene are SGDLS and YYNGEE. Trimming removed 3 bases at V and 4 bases at J, with 8 bases between. The CDR3 DNA follows: TGTGCCAGCAGCGCGGACAGCGGAAACACCATATATTTT. This codes for CASSADSGNTIYF. Based on the CDR3 plus reference TRBV9 and TRBJ1-3, the full variable domain is DSGVTQTPKHLITATGQRVTLRCSPRSGDLSVYWYQQSLDQGLQFLIQYYNGEERAKGNILERFSAQQFPDLHSELNLSSLELGDSALYFCASSADSGNTIYFGEGSWLTVV.

CDR3 nucleotide sequence: TGTGCCAGCAGCTGGGCCCGGGGGGGCACAGATACGCAGTATTTT. This encodes CASSWARGGTDTQYF. The rearrangement uses TRBV3-1 (or the pseudogene TRBV3-2) and TRBJ2-3, with TRBD2 identical over 7 bases. V lost 5 bases to trimming and J lost 1 base; unmatched junction nucleotides: 6. This CDR3 has 15 amino acids. CDR1 is LGHDT, CDR2 YNNKEL, per germline (reference sequence).

V usage is TRBV28 and J usage is TRBJ2-7; TRBD2 agrees at 12 bases. V shed 4 bases, J shed 2 bases, and the junction held 6 bases outside the gene matches. The CDR3 is made up of 16 amino acids. Germline-derived CDR1 and CDR2 are MDHEN and SYDVKM. CDR3 nucleotide sequence: TGTGCCAGCAGTTCCCCCTGGACTAGCGGGACCTACGAGCAGTACTTC. It specifies CASSSPWTSGTYEQYF.

The J gene is TRBJ2-7, the V gene TRBV6-5; D is ambiguous. The V and J ends lost 6 bases and 0 bases respectively, with 9 bases between them. This CDR3 has 13 residues. In germline, CDR1 is MNHEY, CDR2 SVGAGI. CDR3 in DNA: TGTGCCAGCAGGTTCGGTGGCTCCTACGAGCAGTACTTC. Translation: CASRFGGSYEQYF.

V is TRBV4-1 and J is TRBJ2-5; tentatively, D is TRBD1 (5 bases). Trimming took 1 base from V and 2 from J, leaving 8 bases between them. The CDR3 loop spans 14 amino acids. Germline V CDR1 and CDR2: MGHRA, YSYEKL. The CDR3 is CASSQGAGQETQYF. CDR3 nucleotide sequence: TGCGCCAGCAGCCAAGGGGCAGGGCAAGAGACCCAGTACTTC.

The V gene is TRBV7-8, the J gene TRBJ2-2; 9 bases fit TRBD2. The CDR3 consists of 15 residues. Germline CDR1 is SGHVS and CDR2 is FQNEAQ. Trimming cost V 8 bases and J 0 bases; bases outside gene matches: 4. In nucleotides, the CDR3 is TGTGCCAGCGGGGGACTAGCTTCGAACACCGGGGAGCTGTTTTTT. This codes for CASGGLASNTGELFF.

The chain has TRBV9 and TRBJ1-4; D remains ambiguous. Looked up from germline, CDR1 is SGDLS and CDR2 is YYNGEE. The CDR3 consists of 15 residues. V shed 0 bases and J shed 3 bases, with 9 bases lying between them. CDR3 protein: CASSVGGRSNEKLFF. Here the CDR3 DNA reads TGTGCCAGCAGCGTAGGCGGCAGATCTAATGAAAAACTGTTTTTT.

This chain uses TRBV12-3 or TRBV12-4 with TRBJ2-4; D might be TRBD1 (5 bases). V was shortened by 6 bases and J by 7 bases, with 7 bases between the two germline ends. CDR3 length equals 11 residues. The CDR3 loop reads CASSSGNIQYF. CDR3 DNA sequence: TGTGCCAGCAGCTCAGGGAACATTCAGTACTTC.

CDR3 protein: CASSFPVGERANEQFF. DNA of the CDR3: TGTGCCAGCAGCTTTCCCGTAGGCGAGCGGGCCAATGAGCAGTTCTTC. The chain carries TRBV7-6 and TRBJ2-1; TRBD2 might be the D (6 bases). The V and J ends lost 3 bases and 6 bases respectively, with 18 bases between them. The CDR3 totals 16 residues. CDR1 and CDR2 from the germline V gene are SGHVS and FNYEAQ.

The chain uses TRBV5-1 and TRBJ1-1; a weak D match, TRBD1 (5 bases). CDR3 length: 14 amino acids. Germline lookup yields CDR1 SGHRS and CDR2 YFSETQ. The V and J ends lost 4 bases and 0 bases respectively, with 10 bases between them. CDR3: CASSSGTLNTEAFF. Here the CDR3 DNA reads TGCGCCAGCAGCAGCGGGACTTTGAACACTGAAGCTTTCTTT.

V gene TRBV5-1 combines with J gene TRBJ2-2; TRBD1 aligns across 10 bases. Germline V gives CDR1 SGHRS, CDR2 YFSETQ. The CDR3 sequence is 17 residues long. The V segment lost 7 bases and the J segment 5 bases; nucleotides outside the gene matches: 14. The CDR3 loop is CASGRTTGGYGTGELFF. CDR3 DNA sequence: TGCGCCAGCGGTCGGACGACAGGGGGCTATGGTACCGGGGAGCTGTTTTTT.

This clone showed up just a few times. The J gene is TRBJ2-7, the V gene TRBV28; D is unresolved. The CDR3 has 14 residues. Trimming pared 6 bases from V and 2 bases from J, leaving 14 bases between. Germline CDR1 MDHEN, CDR2 SYDVKM. The CDR3 DNA is TGTGCCAGCAGAACGACGGTGGGCGCCTACGAGCAGTACTTC. It specifies CASRTTVGAYEQYF.

The rearrangement links TRBV4-3 to TRBJ2-1; maybe TRBD1 (6 bases). This CDR3 is built from 19 residues. Per germline, CDR1 LGHNA and CDR2 YSLEER. V was pared by 3 bases and J by 0 bases, with 21 bases between. As DNA, the CDR3 is TGCGCCAGCAGCCACCTCCCCTCCACAGGGCGATCCTCCTACAATGAGCAGTTCTTC. Translated: CASSHLPSTGRSSYNEQFF.

This chain connects TRBV7-8 to TRBJ1-2, with D maybe TRBD1 (6 bases). There are 15 residues in the CDR3. V was shortened by 5 bases and J by 6 bases, with 19 bases between the two germline ends. Germline V gene lookup returns CDR1 SGHVS and CDR2 FQNEAQ. CDR3 residues: CASSRTRTEINGYTF. For the CDR3, the DNA is TGTGCCAGCAGCCGGACCCGGACAGAGATCAATGGCTACACCTTC.

The chain combines TRBV9 with TRBJ2-5, with D perhaps matching TRBD1 (6 bases). The V gene lost 3 bases and the J gene lost 1 base, with 7 bases spanning the gap. CDR3 length equals 13 residues. Germline V gene sequence: CDR1 SGDLS, CDR2 YYNGEE. The CDR3 region is CASSGTAQETQYF. CDR3 coding DNA: TGTGCCAGCAGCGGGACAGCCCAAGAGACCCAGTACTTC. The full variable domain, rest sourced from reference TRBV9 and TRBJ2-5, is DSGVTQTPKHLITATGQRVTLRCSPRSGDLSVYWYQQSLDQGLQFLIQYYNGEERAKGNILERFSAQQFPDLHSELNLSSLELGDSALYFCASSGTAQETQYFGPGTRLLVL.